This T cell receptor (beta chain) was sequenced during a study of neurological immune-mediated disorders (dated by TCRdb to between 2018 and 2020). For the wider study: Among the roughly 35 multiple sclerosis patients, about 30 had relapsing-remitting MS and 3 had secondary progressive MS. Peripheral blood TCR-beta repertoires from patients with HTLV-I-associated myelopathy (HAM/TSP), patients with multiple sclerosis, and healthy controls were compared in the study using UMI-based sequencing. The roughly 110 TCR-beta libraries included longitudinal samples, technical triplicates and paired sorted CD4+ and CD8+ T-cell subsets alongside PBMC samples. The cohort comprised roughly 69 subjects: around 15 HAM/TSP patients, some 34 multiple sclerosis patients and approximately 20 healthy controls.

From a lookup of the germline V gene (reference sequence), CDR1 and CDR2 are DFQATT and SNEGSKA. Germline trimming amounts to 4 bases on V and 6 bases on J, with 14 as the count of junction bases outside the gene matches. The CDR3 numbers 16 residues from cysteine through phenylalanine. The only DNA kept is the CDR3, 48 bases in frame from the first base. cDNA synthesis used template-switch 5'RACE with a primer carrying a 10-nucleotide random unique molecular identifier tagging each TCR transcript. Every sequencing run covered 15-18 subjects and yielded more than 200 million TCR-beta sequences. The RNeasy kit was used for extraction of total RNA. Using the KAPA Real-time Library Amplification kit, TCR-beta VDJ regions were amplified with primers for the TCR constant region and the 5'RACE anchor. Sample indexes and Illumina adaptors were added in a first PCR, and a second PCR then increased library yield. The roughly 650 bp TCR product was size-selected on a 2% E-gel SizeSelection system after Ampure bead purification. Library quality was checked on a Bioanalyzer, concentration was measured with Qubit, and libraries were quantified with the Kapa Library Quantification kit before pooling. Paired-end 2 x 150 bp sequencing of the libraries was performed on an Illumina HiSeq 2500. To increase sequence diversity, 25-30% phiX was spiked into each library pool. The paper's data handling went like this. The UMI-based MiGEC pipeline processed quality-filtered reads and removed over 75% of raw TCR sequences during error correction. IMGT germline references were used for alignment of VDJ genes, and clonotypes were defined by a unique CDR3 amino acid sequence together with V-J genes. Clonal expansion, Shannon diversity and CDR3 relatedness (CalcPairwiseDistances, ClusterSamples) were evaluated with VDJtools, and phylogenetic trees were built with CLCbio workbench. Using coefficient-of-variation modelling across technical triplicates, the study counted a clone as expanded if it had at least 8 unique UMIs. The public reads were reanalyzed by TCRdb: fastp trimming at Q25, MiXCR alignment, in-frame beta chains only. Rows are combined by CDR3 protein, so each entry shows the most common genes and DNA. The V and J calls come from TCRdb's annotation, not from the publication. The sample table records just under 60,000 distinct CDR3 sequences; 3.5% of these occur just once. About 3% of the sample lies in the top ten.

This clonotype was seen repeatedly, ten times or more. Which antigen it targets is not known. Base qualities are not recorded, but no much larger clone differs from it by a single base. What the study reported, not specific to this receptor: TCR clonal expansion was highest in HAM/TSP patients and lowest in MS patients, with MS patients falling below even healthy controls. The MS cluster showed no association with clinical or MRI features, and the authors stated that larger cohorts are needed. Phylogenetic analysis grouped repertoires from 18 of 34 MS patients into a cluster of related CDR3 sequences, suggesting a possible repertoire-level signature. No identical CDR3 amino acid sequences were found to be shared among expanded clones across subjects, suggesting that TCR-beta repertoires were private in all groups.

Unsorted PBMC libraries were generated from 2 million PBMCs stored in RNAlater at -80 °C until RNA extraction. The multiple sclerosis patients were enrolled in a US clinical protocol that used magnetic resonance imaging to evaluate disease progression. Peripheral blood underwent Ficoll-Hypaque density gradient centrifugation to isolate PBMCs, which were then cryopreserved in liquid nitrogen. The source material was PBMCs. The chain couples TRBV20-1 to TRBJ2-1, with TRBD2 matching 8 junction bases. This TCR came from a young woman with multiple sclerosis. The CDR3 here reads CSATIHGGAFGNEQFF. The nucleotide sequence reads TGCAGTGCTACGATACACGGGGGGGCCTTTGGCAATGAGCAGTTCTTC.